Ten or more counts support the clone carrying this T cell receptor beta chain. What it binds is not known. The data were obtained in a study of T cells in Graves' hyperthyroidism and ophthalmopathy. General study points: A median about 6.2 months before onset, the model predicted ophthalmopathy. Within blood appeared most thyroid clonotypes that had expanded above 0.001. Ophthalmopathy cases were set apart from stable hyperthyroidism by a 13 V-J model.

Template material for amplifying TCR beta CDR3 regions consisted of RNA transcripts. When the TCR CDR3 underwent first-round RT-PCR, the HTBI primer set was used. TCRdb reanalysed the multiplex PCR reads using MiXCR and keeps one entry per CDR3 protein. The sample consists of 530,000 or so distinct CDR3 sequences, about half of them appearing once. Uncontrolled infection, other autoimmune disease, pregnancy or lactation led to exclusion. The source of this sequence is a woman between 18 and 29 years old with Graves' hyperthyroidism. Sequenced material: peripheral blood or thyroid tissue (not recorded which).

The CDR3 here is CASSPQGPTEQYF. CDR3 in DNA: TGCGCCAGCAGCCCCCAAGGCCCGACGGAACAGTACTTC. The chain couples TRBV5-1 to TRBJ2-7; D not certain. Trimming removed 4 bases at V and 10 bases at J, with 18 bases between. Germline CDR1 is SGHRS and CDR2 is YFSETQ. The CDR3 has 13 residues.